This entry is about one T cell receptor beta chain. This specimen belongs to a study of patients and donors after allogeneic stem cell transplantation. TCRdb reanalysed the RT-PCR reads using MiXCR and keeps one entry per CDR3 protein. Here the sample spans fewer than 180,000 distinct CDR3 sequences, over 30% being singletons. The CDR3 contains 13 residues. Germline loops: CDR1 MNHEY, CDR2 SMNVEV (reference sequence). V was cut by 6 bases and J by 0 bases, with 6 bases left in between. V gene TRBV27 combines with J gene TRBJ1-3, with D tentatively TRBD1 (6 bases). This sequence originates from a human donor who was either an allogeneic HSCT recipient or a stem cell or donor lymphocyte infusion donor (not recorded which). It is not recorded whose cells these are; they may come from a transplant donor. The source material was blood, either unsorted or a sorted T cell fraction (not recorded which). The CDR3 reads CASRTGSGNTIYF. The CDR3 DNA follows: TGTGCCAGCAGGACAGGCTCTGGAAACACCATATATTTT.